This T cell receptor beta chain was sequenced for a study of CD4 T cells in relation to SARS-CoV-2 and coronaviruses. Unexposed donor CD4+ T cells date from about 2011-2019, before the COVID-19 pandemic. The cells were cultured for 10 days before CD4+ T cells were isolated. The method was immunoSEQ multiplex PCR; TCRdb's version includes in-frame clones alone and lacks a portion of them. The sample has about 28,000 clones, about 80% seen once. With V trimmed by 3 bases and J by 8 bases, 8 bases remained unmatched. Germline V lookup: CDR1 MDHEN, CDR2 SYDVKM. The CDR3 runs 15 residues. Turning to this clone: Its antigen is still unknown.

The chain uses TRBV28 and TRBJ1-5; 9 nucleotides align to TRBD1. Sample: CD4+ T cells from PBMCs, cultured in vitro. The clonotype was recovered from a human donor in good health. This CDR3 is CASSFVTGGREPQHF. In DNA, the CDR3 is TGTGCCAGCAGTTTCGTGACAGGGGGGCGGGAGCCCCAGCATTTT.